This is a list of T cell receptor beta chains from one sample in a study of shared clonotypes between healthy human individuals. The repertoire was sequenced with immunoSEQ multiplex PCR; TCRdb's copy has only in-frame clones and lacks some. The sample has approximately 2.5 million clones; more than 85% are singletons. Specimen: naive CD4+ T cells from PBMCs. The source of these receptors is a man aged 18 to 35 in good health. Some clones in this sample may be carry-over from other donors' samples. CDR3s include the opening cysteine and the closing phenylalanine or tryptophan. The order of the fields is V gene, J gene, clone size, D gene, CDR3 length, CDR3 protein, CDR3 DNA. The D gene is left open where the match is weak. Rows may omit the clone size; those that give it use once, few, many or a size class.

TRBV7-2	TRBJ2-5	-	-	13	CASSLSDLGTQYF	TGTGCCAGCAGCTTATCGGACCTCGGGACCCAGTACTTC
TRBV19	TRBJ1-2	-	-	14	CASNPGASHYGYTF	TGTGCCAGTAATCCGGGGGCGAGCCACTATGGCTACACCTTC
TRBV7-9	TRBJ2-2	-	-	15	CASSLGQTNTGELFF	TGTGCCAGCAGCTTAGGTCAGACGAACACCGGGGAGCTGTTTTTT
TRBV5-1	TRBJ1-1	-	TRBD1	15	CASSRGGQLNTEAFF	TGCGCCAGCAGCCGAGGGGGACAGCTTAACACTGAAGCTTTCTTT
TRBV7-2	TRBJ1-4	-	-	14	CASSPTGSNEKLFF	TGTGCCAGCAGCCCCACAGGGTCGAATGAAAAACTGTTTTTT
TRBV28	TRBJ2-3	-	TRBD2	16	CASSPGLAGVTDTQYF	TGTGCCAGCAGTCCAGGACTAGCGGGAGTAACAGATACGCAGTATTTT
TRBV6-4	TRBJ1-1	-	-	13	CASRAGGNTEAFF	TGTGCCAGCAGGGCGGGGGGGAACACTGAAGCTTTCTTT
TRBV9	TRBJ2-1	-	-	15	CASTLNAYVYNEQFF	TGTGCCAGCACCCTAAACGCATACGTCTACAATGAGCAGTTCTTC
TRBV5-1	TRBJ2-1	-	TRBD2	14	CASSLLARRDEQFF	TGCGCCAGCAGCCTACTAGCGAGGAGGGATGAGCAGTTCTTC
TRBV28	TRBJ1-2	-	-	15	CASLEGVGANYGYTF	TGTGCCAGCTTGGAGGGAGTAGGGGCTAACTATGGCTACACCTTC
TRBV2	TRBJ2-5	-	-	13	CASSEVYQETQYF	TGTGCCAGCAGTGAAGTTTACCAAGAGACCCAGTACTTC
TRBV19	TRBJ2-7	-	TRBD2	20	CASSMGRWAASGSQPYEQYF	TGTGCCAGTAGTATGGGGCGATGGGCCGCTAGCGGGAGCCAACCCTACGAGCAGTACTTC
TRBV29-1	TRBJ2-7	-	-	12	CSVRGPSYEQYF	TGCAGCGTGCGGGGCCCTTCCTACGAGCAGTACTTC
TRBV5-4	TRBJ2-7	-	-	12	CASSSSSYEQYF	TGTGCCAGCAGCTCCTCCTCCTACGAGCAGTACTTC
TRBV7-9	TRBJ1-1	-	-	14	CASSPGRLNTEAFF	TGTGCCAGCAGCCCGGGACGGCTGAACACTGAAGCTTTCTTT
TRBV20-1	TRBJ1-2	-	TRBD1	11	CSARKTGGYTF	TGCAGTGCTAGAAAGACAGGGGGCTACACCTTC
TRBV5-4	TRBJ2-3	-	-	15	CASSPVSESTDTQYF	TGTGCCAGCAGCCCCGTGTCGGAAAGCACAGATACGCAGTATTTT
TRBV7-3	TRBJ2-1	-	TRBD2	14	CASSLRAGVDEQFF	TGTGCCAGCAGCTTAAGGGCGGGAGTCGATGAGCAGTTCTTC
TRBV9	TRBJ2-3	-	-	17	CASSVVGSGGSLNTQYF	TGTGCCAGCAGCGTAGTAGGTTCCGGAGGGAGCCTGAATACGCAGTATTTT
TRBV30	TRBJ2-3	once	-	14	CACSEGSPTDTQYF	TGTGCCTGTAGTGAGGGCTCCCCCACAGATACGCAGTATTTT
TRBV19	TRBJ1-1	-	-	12	CASSTGPPEAFF	TGTGCCAGTAGTACGGGCCCTCCTGAAGCTTTCTTT
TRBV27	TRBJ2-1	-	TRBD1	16	CASGYFRDRGPPEQFF	TGTGCCAGCGGGTACTTCCGGGACAGGGGTCCACCTGAGCAGTTCTTC
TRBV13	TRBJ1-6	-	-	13	CASSFKGDSPLHF	TGTGCCAGCAGCTTTAAAGGTGATTCACCCCTCCACTTT
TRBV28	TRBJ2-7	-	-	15	CASSTGTPLTHEQYF	TGTGCCAGCAGTACCGGGACCCCTCTAACCCACGAGCAGTACTTC
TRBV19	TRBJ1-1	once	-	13	CASSRRIGTEAFF	TGTGCCAGTAGTCGGCGCATCGGAACTGAAGCTTTCTTT
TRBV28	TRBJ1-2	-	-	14	CASSFAQGRNGYTF	TGTGCCAGCAGTTTCGCACAGGGAAGGAATGGCTACACCTTC
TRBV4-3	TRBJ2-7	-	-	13	CASSQIRSYEQYF	TGCGCCAGCAGCCAAATCAGATCCTACGAGCAGTACTTC
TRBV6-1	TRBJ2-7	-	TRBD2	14	CASTGLAGTYEQYF	TGTGCCAGCACGGGCCTAGCGGGTACCTACGAGCAGTACTTC
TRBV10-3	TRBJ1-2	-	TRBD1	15	CAFSPGTGIRDGYTF	TGTGCCTTTTCTCCCGGGACAGGGATTAGAGATGGCTACACCTTC
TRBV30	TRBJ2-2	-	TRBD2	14	CAWMGRGGTGELFF	TGTGCCTGGATGGGGAGGGGAGGGACCGGGGAGCTGTTTTTT
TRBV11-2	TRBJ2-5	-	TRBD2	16	CASSLGVLAEEETQYF	TGTGCCAGCAGCTTAGGGGTCCTAGCGGAAGAAGAGACCCAGTACTTC
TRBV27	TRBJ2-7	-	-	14	CASSSGVWTYEQYF	TGTGCCAGCAGTTCGGGCGTCTGGACCTACGAGCAGTACTTC
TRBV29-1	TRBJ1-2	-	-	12	CSVSGGGYGYTF	TGCAGCGTTTCTGGGGGAGGATATGGCTACACCTTC
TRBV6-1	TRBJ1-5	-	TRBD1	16	CASSKGGQSRDQPQHF	TGTGCCAGCAGTAAAGGGGGCCAGTCAAGGGATCAGCCCCAGCATTTT
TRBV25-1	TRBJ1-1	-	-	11	CASAGYTEAFF	TGTGCCAGCGCCGGATACACTGAAGCTTTCTTT
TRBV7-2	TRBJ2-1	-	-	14	CASSSSFSYNEQFF	TGTGCCAGCAGCTCTTCTTTCTCCTACAATGAGCAGTTCTTC
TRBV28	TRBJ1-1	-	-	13	CATRTDMNTEAFF	TGTGCCACCCGGACGGACATGAACACTGAAGCTTTCTTT
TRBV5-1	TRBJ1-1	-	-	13	CASRLRENTEAFF	TGCGCCAGCAGACTTAGAGAGAACACTGAAGCTTTCTTT
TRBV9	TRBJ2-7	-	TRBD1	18	CASSVDAPSGQQPYEQYF	TGTGCCAGCAGCGTAGACGCGCCTTCGGGACAGCAGCCCTACGAGCAGTACTTC
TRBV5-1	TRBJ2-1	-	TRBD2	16	CASSLSLAGVNNEQFF	TGCGCCAGCAGCTTGTCTCTAGCGGGAGTAAACAATGAGCAGTTCTTC
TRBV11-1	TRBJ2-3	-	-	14	CASSFRAITDTQYF	TGTGCCAGCAGCTTTAGGGCAATAACAGATACGCAGTATTTT
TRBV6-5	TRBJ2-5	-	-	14	CASSYSRGQETQYF	TGTGCCAGCAGTTACTCTCGCGGCCAAGAGACCCAGTACTTC
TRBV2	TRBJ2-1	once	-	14	CASSDRQGGDEQFF	TGTGCCAGCAGTGATAGACAGGGAGGAGATGAGCAGTTCTTC
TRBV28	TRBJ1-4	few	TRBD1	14	CASRGQGWGEKLFF	TGTGCCAGCAGGGGACAGGGTTGGGGTGAAAAACTGTTTTTT
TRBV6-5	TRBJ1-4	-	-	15	CASRRGSTTNEKLFF	TGTGCCAGCAGACGCGGGTCTACAACTAATGAAAAACTGTTTTTT
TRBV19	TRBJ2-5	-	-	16	CASWTSKREVVETQYF	TGTGCCAGTTGGACCTCTAAACGGGAAGTGGTAGAGACCCAGTACTTC
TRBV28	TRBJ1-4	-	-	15	CASSLTGAQGEKLFF	TGTGCCAGCAGTCTCACGGGGGCGCAAGGAGAAAAACTGTTTTTT
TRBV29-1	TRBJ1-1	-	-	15	CSVGRAHRGNTEAFF	TGCAGCGTTGGAAGGGCGCACAGAGGAAACACTGAAGCTTTCTTT
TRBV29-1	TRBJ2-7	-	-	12	CSVGQPSYEQYF	TGCAGCGTTGGACAGCCCTCCTACGAGCAGTACTTC
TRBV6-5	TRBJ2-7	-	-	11	CASSRGYEQYF	TGTGCCAGCAGTCGGGGATACGAGCAGTACTTC
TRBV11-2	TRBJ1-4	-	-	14	CASSLGGINEKLFF	TGTGCCAGCAGCTTGGGGGGGATTAATGAAAAACTGTTTTTT
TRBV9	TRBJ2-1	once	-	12	CASSVEAGEQFF	TGTGCCAGCAGCGTAGAGGCGGGAGAGCAGTTCTTC
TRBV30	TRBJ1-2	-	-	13	CAWSKVLSWGYTF	TGTGCCTGGAGTAAAGTCCTTTCCTGGGGCTACACCTTC
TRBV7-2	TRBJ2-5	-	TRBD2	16	CASSLNRPSGQETQYF	TGTGCCAGCAGCCTAAATAGGCCTAGCGGACAAGAGACCCAGTACTTC
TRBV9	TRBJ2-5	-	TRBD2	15	CASSGGLAGVETQYF	TGTGCCAGCAGCGGGGGACTAGCGGGAGTGGAGACCCAGTACTTC
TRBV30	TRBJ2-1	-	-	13	CAWSGDSYNEQFF	TGTGCCTGGAGTGGGGACTCCTACAATGAGCAGTTCTTC
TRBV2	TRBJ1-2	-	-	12	CASTQNRESYTF	TGTGCCAGCACCCAGAACAGGGAGAGCTACACCTTC